Listed below are T cell receptor beta chains from one sample, sequenced in a study of PD-1 blockade in classical Hodgkin lymphoma. This table comes from immunoSEQ multiplex PCR, and its TCRdb copy is limited to in-frame clones, with some not included. Among about 41,000 clones, around two thirds were seen once, and the ten largest hold approximately 2.4%. Sequencing used peripheral blood mononuclear cells (PBMCs), obtained before the fourth cycle of nivolumab. Receptors originate from a human donor with classical Hodgkin lymphoma. Both conserved end residues are part of each CDR3. A D gene is named only where the DNA matches it firmly. A row's size may be missing; if present it is once, few, many or a size class.

NA	few	TRBV30	TRBJ2-3	TGTGCCTGGAGTAGAGGGACAGATACGCAGTATTTT	CAWSRGTDTQYF
NA	NA	TRBV4-2	TRBJ2-5	TGTGCCAGCAGCCAAATCCGGGACTCAGAAGAGACCCAGTACTTC	CASSQIRDSEETQYF
TRBD1	NA	TRBV4-2	TRBJ1-5	TGTGCCAGCAGCCCTATGACAGGGCCCGGCAATCAGCCCCAGCATTTT	CASSPMTGPGNQPQHF
NA	medium-sized	TRBV6-5	TRBJ1-2	TGTGCCAGCAGCCCCACGATATTTAACTATGGCTACACCTTC	CASSPTIFNYGYTF
TRBD1	NA	TRBV7-2	TRBJ2-5	TGTGCCAGCAGCTCATCCGGGACAGGGATAACCCAGTACTTC	CASSSSGTGITQYF
TRBD1	NA	TRBV5-1	TRBJ2-3	TGCGCCAGCAGCTCGGGACAGGGGGCGGAAGGTACGCAGTATTTT	CASSSGQGAEGTQYF
TRBD2	few	TRBV5-1	TRBJ2-5	TGCGCCAGCAGTCACATAGCGGGGAGGGCTCAAGAGACCCAGTACTTC	CASSHIAGRAQETQYF
TRBD1	few	TRBV6-4	TRBJ2-7	TGTGCCAGACGACCGAAAGACGGGACAGGTGACTACGAGCAGTACTTC	CARRPKDGTGDYEQYF
NA	NA	TRBV18	TRBJ1-1	TGTGCCAGCTCACCGGGGGAGGGAACGAACACTGAAGCTTTCTTT	CASSPGEGTNTEAFF
NA	NA	TRBV4-2	TRBJ1-2	TGTGCCAGCAGCCAAGAAGAAATGGTTAACTATGGCTACACCTTC	CASSQEEMVNYGYTF
NA	NA	TRBV14	TRBJ2-1	TGTGCCAGCAGCCAAGCGTCTGGGGGCGGCTATGAGCAGTTCTTC	CASSQASGGGYEQFF
TRBD1	NA	TRBV5-6	TRBJ1-6	TGTGCCAGCAGCTTACCGGGACAGGGTTATTCACCCCTCCACTTT	CASSLPGQGYSPLHF
TRBD1	NA	TRBV19	TRBJ1-5	TGTGCCAGTAGTATAGCGACAGGGGCCCATCAGCCCCAGCATTTT	CASSIATGAHQPQHF
NA	NA	TRBV19	TRBJ2-2	TGTGCCAGCGAAGACCCAGACAGTAACACCGGGGAGCTGTTTTTT	CASEDPDSNTGELFF
NA	NA	TRBV5-4	TRBJ2-5	TGTGCCAGCAGCTTGGACAGGCAAGAGACCCAGTACTTC	CASSLDRQETQYF
NA	few	TRBV7-9	TRBJ1-3	TGTGCCAGCAGCTCAACCCTGGGAAACACCATATATTTT	CASSSTLGNTIYF
NA	once	TRBV7-9	TRBJ1-1	TGTGCCAGCCCATCGGGAGGGGCGACTGAAGCTTTCTTT	CASPSGGATEAFF
TRBD2	NA	TRBV4-3	TRBJ2-7	TGCGCCAGCAGCCAAGAAGGATCGACTAGCGGTTCCTACGAGCAGTACTTC	CASSQEGSTSGSYEQYF
TRBD1	few	TRBV6-1	TRBJ1-1	TGTGCCAGCAGTGTTCGGGACAGCGAAGCTTTCTTT	CASSVRDSEAFF
TRBD2	NA	TRBV10-3	TRBJ2-3	TGTGCCATCAGTGAGCCGAACGCCGGGACTAGTGAGTCGTATTTT	CAISEPNAGTSESYF
TRBD2	NA	TRBV7-2	TRBJ2-3	TGTGCCAGCAGCTTGTTAGCGGGGGACACAGATACGCAGTATTTT	CASSLLAGDTDTQYF
TRBD2	NA	TRBV5-5	TRBJ2-5	TGTGCCAGCAGCTTGGCTAGCGGGGGAGAGACCCAGTACTTC	CASSLASGGETQYF
NA	few	TRBV6-5	TRBJ2-1	TGTGCCAGCAGGACTCCTCTTTATGAGCAGTTCTTC	CASRTPLYEQFF
NA	few	TRBV5-1	TRBJ1-1	NA	CASRFGTGSRETFF
TRBD1	NA	TRBV28	TRBJ2-5	TGTGCCAGCAGTCACGACAGGGGGCTTCAAGAGACCCAGTACTTC	CASSHDRGLQETQYF
NA	NA	TRBV29-1	TRBJ2-4	TGCAGCTTCTCGATAGGGGCTGACATTCAGTACTTC	CSFSIGADIQYF
TRBD1	few	TRBV5-4	TRBJ2-5	TGTGCCAGCAGCTTGGAGAGGACAGGGGGCTCGGAGACCCAGTACTTC	CASSLERTGGSETQYF
TRBD1	NA	TRBV30	TRBJ1-2	TGTGCCTGGAGTGTGACGACAGGGGGGGGCGGCTACACCTTC	CAWSVTTGGGGYTF
TRBD1	NA	TRBV7-7	TRBJ2-7	TGTGCTAGCAGCTCCGGGACAGGGCCGTACGAGCAGTACTTC	CASSSGTGPYEQYF
NA	NA	TRBV5-4	TRBJ1-1	TGTGCCAGCAGCTTGAGGGGGACTGAAGCTTTCTTT	CASSLRGTEAFF
NA	once	TRBV15	TRBJ1-5	TGTGCCACCAGCAGAGATTGGGGGGGCAGGGCCAATCAGCCCCAGCATTTT	CATSRDWGGRANQPQHF
NA	many	TRBV6-1	TRBJ1-2	TGTGCCAGCAGTGCTGAAGGTCCGAACTATGGCTACACCTTC	CASSAEGPNYGYTF
NA	many	TRBV7-9	TRBJ2-7	TGTGCCAGCAGCCGGCAAGGCTACGAGCAGTACTTC	CASSRQGYEQYF
TRBD1	NA	TRBV18	TRBJ1-1	TGTGCCAGCTCCCCTGGACAGGGGGCGAGGATGACTGAAGCTTTCTTT	CASSPGQGARMTEAFF
TRBD1	NA	TRBV19	TRBJ2-1	TGTGCCAGTAGGACCGGGACAGGGCTTCGCAATGATGAGCAGTTCTTC	CASRTGTGLRNDEQFF
TRBD1	medium-sized	TRBV4-1	TRBJ1-2	TGCGCCAGCAGCCAAGTGGGGACAGGGCGCTACTATGGCTACACCTTC	CASSQVGTGRYYGYTF
NA	NA	TRBV18	TRBJ2-3	TGTGCCAGCTCACCACTACAGGGTTCCAGCACAGATACGCAGTATTTT	CASSPLQGSSTDTQYF
TRBD1	NA	TRBV7-9	TRBJ2-2	TGTGCCAGCAGCTATACCGGTGTACAGGGGGCCAACTTGGGCGGGGAGCTGTTTTTT	CASSYTGVQGANLGGELFF
TRBD1	few	TRBV27	TRBJ1-5	TGTGCCAGCAGTCCCGACCCTGGGACAGAAGTTAATCAGCCCCAGCATTTT	CASSPDPGTEVNQPQHF
TRBD1	NA	TRBV9	TRBJ2-7	TGTGCCAGCAGCCCGAAGGGGGACAGCCTTTCCGAGCAGTACTTC	CASSPKGDSLSEQYF
TRBD1	many	TRBV10-3	TRBJ1-2	TGTGCCATCAGTGATTTGGGACAGGGTGATGGCTACACCTTC	CAISDLGQGDGYTF
NA	once	TRBV7-9	TRBJ1-1	TGTGCCAGCAGCTTAAGCTCGGCCAGGGACACTGAAGCTTTCTTT	CASSLSSARDTEAFF